The clone carrying this TCR beta chain was found a few times. Its antigen remains unidentified. Presence of unique molecular identifiers characterized the TCR beta cDNA libraries. TCRdb used MiXCR to reprocess the PCR reads, holding one entry per CDR3 protein. This sample carries hundreds of thousands of distinct CDR3 sequences, approximately 60% of them seen once, and the ten largest clones take over 9%. The CDR3 runs 12 residues. Germline V gene lookup returns CDR1 SGHTA and CDR2 FQGNSA. Deletions cut 5 bases from V and 6 bases from J, with 10 bases between. This sample was taken from a study of post-analysis software for immune sequencing data. General study results and limits: TRBV5-6, TRBV5-1 and TRBV20-1 were among a few TRBV segments more frequent in patients than controls.

The gene calls are TRBV7-2 and TRBJ1-2, with unresolved D. Sequencing input: blood. This clonotype was sampled from a girl aged 2 to 9 with multiple sclerosis. CDR3: CASSIPAHGYTF. CDR3 DNA sequence: TGTGCCAGCAGCATTCCGGCTCATGGCTACACCTTC.